This T cell receptor (beta chain) was documented in a study of post-analysis software for immune sequencing data. Study-wide findings and caveats: Included in a set of several TRBV segments more frequent in patients than controls were TRBV5-6, TRBV5-1 and TRBV20-1. With F measure, samples from one preparation batch clustered together strongly.

CDR1 and CDR2 from the germline V gene are SQVTM and ANQGSEA. The CDR3 extends over 19 amino acids. Trimming took 2 bases from V and 5 from J; bases not matched to a gene: 18. About this clonotype: Antigen specificity is unknown.

Each TCR beta cDNA library carried unique molecular identifiers. From around 0.96 to 9.9 million T cells, 400,000 to 650,000 cDNA molecules were obtained. TCRdb analysed the PCR reads with MiXCR anew, one entry per CDR3 protein. The table has some 800,000 distinct CDR3 sequences, about 43% seen once. The chain has TRBV29-1 and TRBJ2-1; 10 positions match TRBD2. The TCR was taken from a girl under 18 with multiple sclerosis. Sequences were obtained from blood. The CDR3 reads CSVEMEASGRFRTNNEQFF. Here the CDR3 DNA reads TGCAGCGTTGAAATGGAAGCTAGCGGGAGATTTCGCACGAACAATGAGCAGTTCTTC.